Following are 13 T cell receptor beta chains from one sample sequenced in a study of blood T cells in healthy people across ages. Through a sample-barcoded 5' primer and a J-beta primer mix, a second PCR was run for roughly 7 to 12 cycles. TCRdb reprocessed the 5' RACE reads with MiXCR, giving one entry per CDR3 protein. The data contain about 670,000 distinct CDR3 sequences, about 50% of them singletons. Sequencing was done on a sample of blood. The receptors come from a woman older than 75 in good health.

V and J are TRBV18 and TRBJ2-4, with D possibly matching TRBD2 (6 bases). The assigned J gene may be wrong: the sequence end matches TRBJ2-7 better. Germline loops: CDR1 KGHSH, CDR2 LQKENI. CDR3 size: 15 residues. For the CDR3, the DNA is TGTGCCAGCTCACCACCAGGCGCGGGATACTACGAGCAGTACTTC. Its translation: CASSPPGAGYYEQYF.

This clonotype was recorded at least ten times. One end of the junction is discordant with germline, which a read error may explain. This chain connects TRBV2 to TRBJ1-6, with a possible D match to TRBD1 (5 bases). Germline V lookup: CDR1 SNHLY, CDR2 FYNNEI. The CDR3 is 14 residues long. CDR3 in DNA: TGTGCCAGCAGAGAAGCAGGGTCGAATTCACCCCTCCACTTT. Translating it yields CASREAGSNSPLHF. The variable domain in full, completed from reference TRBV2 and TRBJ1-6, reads EPEVTQTPSHQVTQMGQEVILRCVPISNHLYFYWYRQILGQKVEFLVSFYNNEISEKSEIFDDQFSVERPDGSNFTLKIRSTKLEDSAMYFCASREAGSNSPLHFGNGTRLTVT.

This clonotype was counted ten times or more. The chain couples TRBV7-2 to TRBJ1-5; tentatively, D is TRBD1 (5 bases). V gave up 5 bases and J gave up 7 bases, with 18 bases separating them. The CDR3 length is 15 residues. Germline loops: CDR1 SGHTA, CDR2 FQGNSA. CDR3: CASSLTGTSRQPQHF. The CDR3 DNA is TGTGCCAGCAGCCTAACCGGGACTTCTCGACAGCCCCAGCATTTT.

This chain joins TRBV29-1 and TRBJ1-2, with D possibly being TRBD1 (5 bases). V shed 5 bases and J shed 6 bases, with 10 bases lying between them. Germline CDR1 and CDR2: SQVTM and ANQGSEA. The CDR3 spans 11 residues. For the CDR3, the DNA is TGCAGCGTTCAAGGGGCTCATGGCTACACCTTC. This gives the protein CSVQGAHGYTF.

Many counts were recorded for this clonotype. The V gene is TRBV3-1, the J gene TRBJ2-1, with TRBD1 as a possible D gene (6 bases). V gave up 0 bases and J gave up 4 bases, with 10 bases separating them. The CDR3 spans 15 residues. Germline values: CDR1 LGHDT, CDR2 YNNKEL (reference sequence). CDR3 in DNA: TGTGCCAGCAGCCAAGAAGGGGGAAGATACAATGAGCAGTTCTTC. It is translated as CASSQEGGRYNEQFF.

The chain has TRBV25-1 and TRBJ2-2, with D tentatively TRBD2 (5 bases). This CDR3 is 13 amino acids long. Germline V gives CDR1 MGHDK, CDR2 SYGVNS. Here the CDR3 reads CATDPEGTGELFF. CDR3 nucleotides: TGTGCGACGGACCCCGAGGGCACCGGGGAGCTGTTTTTT.

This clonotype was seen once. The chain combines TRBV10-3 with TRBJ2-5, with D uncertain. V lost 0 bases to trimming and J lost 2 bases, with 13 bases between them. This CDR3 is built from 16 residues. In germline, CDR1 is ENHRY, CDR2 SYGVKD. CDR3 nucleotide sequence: TGTGCCATCAGTGAGTCGAAGGGCAGTGGGCAAGAGACCCAGTACTTC. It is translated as CAISESKGSGQETQYF.

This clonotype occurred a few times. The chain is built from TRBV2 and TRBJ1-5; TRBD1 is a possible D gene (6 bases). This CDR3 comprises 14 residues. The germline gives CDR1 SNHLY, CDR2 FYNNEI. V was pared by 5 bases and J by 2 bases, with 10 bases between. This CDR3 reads CASSPGAGNQPQHF. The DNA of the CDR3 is TGTGCCAGCAGTCCAGGGGCGGGCAATCAGCCCCAGCATTTT.

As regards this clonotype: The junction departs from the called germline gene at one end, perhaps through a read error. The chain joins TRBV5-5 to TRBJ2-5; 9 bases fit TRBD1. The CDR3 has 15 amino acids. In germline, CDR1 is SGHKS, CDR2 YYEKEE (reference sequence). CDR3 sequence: CASHPGQGPQEAQYF. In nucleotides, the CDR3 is TGTGCCAGCCATCCGGGACAGGGACCCCAAGAGGCCCAGTACTTC.

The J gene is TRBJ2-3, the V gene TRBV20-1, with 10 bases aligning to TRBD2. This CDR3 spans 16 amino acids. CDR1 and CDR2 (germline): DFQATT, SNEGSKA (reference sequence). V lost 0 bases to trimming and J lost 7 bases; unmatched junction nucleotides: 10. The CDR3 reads CSARDPQRGGRNTQYF. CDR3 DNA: TGCAGTGCTAGAGATCCCCAGCGGGGGGGCCGAAATACGCAGTATTTT.

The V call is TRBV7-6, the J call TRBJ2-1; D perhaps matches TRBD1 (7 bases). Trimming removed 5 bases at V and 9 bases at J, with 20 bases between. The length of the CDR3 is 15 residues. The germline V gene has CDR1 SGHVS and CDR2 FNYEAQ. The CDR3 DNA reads TGTGCCAGCAGCAAGCGTGATAACAGGGGAGGTGAGCAGTTCTTC. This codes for CASSKRDNRGGEQFF.

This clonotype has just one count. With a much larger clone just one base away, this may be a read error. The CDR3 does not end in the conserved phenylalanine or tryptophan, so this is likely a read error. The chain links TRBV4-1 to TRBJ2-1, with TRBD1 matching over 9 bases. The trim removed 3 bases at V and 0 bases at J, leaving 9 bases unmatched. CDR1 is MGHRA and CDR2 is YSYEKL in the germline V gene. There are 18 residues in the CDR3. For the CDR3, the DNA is TGCGCCAGCAGCCAGGGACAGGGCTTTCGCGGCTCCTACAATGAGCAGTTCGTC. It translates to CASSQGQGFRGSYNEQFV.

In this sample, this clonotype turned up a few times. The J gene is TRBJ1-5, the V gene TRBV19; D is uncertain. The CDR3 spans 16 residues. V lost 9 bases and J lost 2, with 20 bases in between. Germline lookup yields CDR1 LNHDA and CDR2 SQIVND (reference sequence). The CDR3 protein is CASNTGGIQGNQPQHF. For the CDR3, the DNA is TGTGCCAGCAACACGGGAGGCATCCAGGGCAATCAGCCCCAGCATTTT.